A selection of T cell receptor beta chains follows, all from one sample in a study of cytomegalovirus exposure and HLA in healthy donors. Profiling relied on immunoSEQ multiplex PCR, and the TCRdb table lists in-frame clones only, not all of them. The sample lists a few hundred thousand clones; just over 85% were seen once. Material for sequencing was PBMCs. These receptors were obtained from a woman aged 18-30 years in good health and CMV-seronegative. The CDR3 runs from the conserved cysteine through the conserved F or W. A D gene is named only where the DNA matches it firmly. Where a row states a size, it is once, few, many or the class of an expanded clone; other rows omit it.

d_call	clone_size	v_call	j_call	cdr3_aa	cdr3_nt
TRBD2	few	TRBV6-5	TRBJ2-7	CASSYSGTSAEQYF	TGTGCCAGCAGTTACTCCGGGACTAGCGCCGAGCAGTACTTC
.	.	TRBV27	TRBJ1-5	CASSPGQSRGEPQHF	TGTGCCAGCAGTCCCGGACAGTCCCGTGGTGAGCCCCAGCATTTT
.	.	TRBV5-1	TRBJ2-1	CASSSEPGLGSNEQFF	TGCGCCAGCAGCTCAGAACCGGGACTGGGTAGCAATGAGCAGTTCTTC
.	.	TRBV7-6	TRBJ2-5	CASSLEPNQETQYF	TGTGCCAGCAGCTTAGAGCCCAACCAAGAGACCCAGTACTTC
.	.	TRBV4-2	TRBJ1-3	CASSQQGGNTIYF	TGTGCCAGCAGCCAACAGGGTGGAAACACCATATATTTT
.	.	TRBV27	TRBJ2-5	CASSLYLDRQETQYF	TGTGCCAGCAGTTTATACCTGGACAGACAAGAGACCCAGTACTTC
TRBD1	few	TRBV6-1	TRBJ1-3	CAAETGDSGNTIYF	TGTGCCGCCGAAACAGGGGACTCTGGAAACACCATATATTTT
.	.	TRBV7-9	TRBJ2-7	CASSQTETYEQYF	TGTGCCAGCAGCCAGACAGAAACCTACGAGCAGTACTTC
.	.	TRBV5-1	TRBJ2-6	CASSGKTGLTGANVLTF	TGCGCCAGCAGCGGTAAAACAGGTTTGACTGGGGCCAACGTCCTGACTTTC
TRBD1	.	TRBV7-9	TRBJ2-5	CASSFDRVKETQYF	TGTGCCAGCAGCTTTGACAGGGTGAAGGAGACCCAGTACTTC
.	large	TRBV6-6	TRBJ2-7	CASSHSYEQYF	TGTGCCAGCAGCCACTCCTACGAGCAGTACTTC
TRBD1	.	TRBV29-1	TRBJ1-1	CTEKRGRGTEAFF	TGCACCGAAAAGAGGGGGCGCGGAACTGAAGCTTTCTTT
TRBD1	.	TRBV27	TRBJ2-7	CASSPGQVEQYF	TGTGCCAGCAGTCCCGGACAGGTCGAGCAGTACTTC
TRBD1	.	TRBV28	TRBJ1-2	CASSPGGSDYGYTF	TGTGCCAGCTCTCCAGGGGGATCCGACTATGGCTACACCTTC
TRBD1	.	TRBV27	TRBJ1-1	CASSSGTGTYTEAFF	TGTGCCAGCAGTTCCGGGACAGGGACCTACACTGAAGCTTTCTTT
.	.	TRBV4-1	TRBJ2-5	CASSQDPIQETQYF	TGCGCCAGCAGCCAAGATCCCATTCAAGAGACCCAGTACTTC
.	few	TRBV4-3	TRBJ2-1	CASSQEWVGVVSGRYNEQFF	TGCGCCAGCAGCCAAGAGTGGGTAGGGGTCGTTAGCGGCCGATACAATGAGCAGTTCTTC